This T cell receptor beta chain derives from a study of T cell repertoires in cytomegalovirus infection. Remarks on this clonotype: Its antigen is not identified.

The ends were cut back, 6 bases at V and 5 bases at J, with 22 bases in the middle. The germline V gene encodes CDR1 LGHDT and CDR2 YNNKEL (reference sequence). The CDR3 is made up of 16 amino acids. One entry per CDR3 protein, called by TCRdb with MiXCR from the reads. The sample contains approximately 990,000 distinct CDR3 sequences, approximately 30% of which appear only once. Study-wide points: Accumulated public TCR beta family frequency recognized individuals carrying CMV together with the relevant HLA.

Sequencing was performed on cultured CD8+ T cells from PBMCs, taken from culture after CMV antigen stimulation. This clonotype was sampled from a human donor in good health (CMV status not recorded). Some clones in this sample may be carry-over from other donors' samples. The V and J genes are TRBV3-1 and TRBJ2-5, with D unresolved. This chain's CDR3 is CASRKDPTNKLETQYF. The CDR3, as DNA: TGTGCCAGCAGGAAGGACCCGACCAACAAGTTGGAGACCCAGTACTTC.